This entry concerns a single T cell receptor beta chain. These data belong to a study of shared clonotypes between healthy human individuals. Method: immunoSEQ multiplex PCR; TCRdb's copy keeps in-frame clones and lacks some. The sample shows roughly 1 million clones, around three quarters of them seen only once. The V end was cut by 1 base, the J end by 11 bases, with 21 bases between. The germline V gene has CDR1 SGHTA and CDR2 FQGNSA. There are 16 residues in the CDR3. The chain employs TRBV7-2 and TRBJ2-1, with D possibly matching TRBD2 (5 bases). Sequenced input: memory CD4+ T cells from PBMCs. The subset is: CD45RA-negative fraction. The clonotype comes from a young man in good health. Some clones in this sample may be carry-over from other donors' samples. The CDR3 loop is CASSLGTVGLAQQQFF. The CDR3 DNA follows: TGTGCCAGCAGCTTAGGGACGGTAGGGCTAGCCCAACAGCAGTTCTTC.